This is a list of T cell receptor beta chains from one sample in a study of cytomegalovirus exposure and HLA in healthy donors. Generated by immunoSEQ multiplex PCR, the TCRdb table keeps only in-frame clones and is missing some. The data contain roughly 170,000 clones, roughly 78% of them singletons. Sequencing used PBMCs. These receptors came from a woman aged 50 to 65 in good health and CMV-seropositive. CDR3s leave out the opening cysteine and the closing phenylalanine or tryptophan. Fields, in order: CDR3 protein, clone size, V gene. Clone sizes are given selectively: once, few, many, or a class where the clone is expanded.

CDR3aa: ASSLSGTGGETQY
abundance: .
v_gene: TRBV7-3

CDR3aa: ASSSLRRAEGSYEQY
abundance: .
v_gene: TRBV7-8

CDR3aa: ASRESGLSKNIQY
abundance: .
v_gene: TRBV19

CDR3aa: ASSSWRGGGRGIETQY
abundance: .
v_gene: TRBV5-6

CDR3aa: ASSPRGQEAF
abundance: .
v_gene: TRBV4-1

CDR3aa: ASSHGQGAYEQY
abundance: .
v_gene: TRBV14

CDR3aa: ASSPLSGNTIY
abundance: few
v_gene: TRBV4-1

CDR3aa: ASSLGDRFSTDTQY
abundance: .
v_gene: TRBV7-3

CDR3aa: ASSTGQFSVTDTQY
abundance: .
v_gene: TRBV11-2

CDR3aa: ASTSSTPYNEQF
abundance: .
v_gene: TRBV4-1

CDR3aa: ASSVAGLPSYEQY
abundance: .
v_gene: TRBV9

CDR3aa: ASSPDRADEQF
abundance: .
v_gene: TRBV18

CDR3aa: ASSSQGYNSPLH
abundance: .
v_gene: TRBV7-8

CDR3aa: ASSQDRVGGGTQY
abundance: .
v_gene: TRBV27

CDR3aa: ATSSNRGYEQF
abundance: .
v_gene: TRBV15

CDR3aa: ASSYWTGSSYNEQF
abundance: .
v_gene: TRBV11-3

CDR3aa: ASSLAGNYGYT
abundance: .
v_gene: TRBV5-6

CDR3aa: ASSYRNTGELF
abundance: few
v_gene: TRBV19

CDR3aa: ASRVDRVGRSNQPQH
abundance: once
v_gene: TRBV2

CDR3aa: ASSSGQSSYNEQF
abundance: .
v_gene: TRBV7-3

CDR3aa: ASSHLGNGTSNNYEQY
abundance: .
v_gene: TRBV23-1

CDR3aa: ASSPLGDSGANVLT
abundance: .
v_gene: TRBV5-5

CDR3aa: ASSLRRAGGKETQY
abundance: .
v_gene: TRBV7-6

CDR3aa: ASSVPVGEAGGHPAWDTQY
abundance: .
v_gene: TRBV2

CDR3aa: ASSDSGGRQF
abundance: .
v_gene: TRBV6-4

CDR3aa: ASSHPGRAYNEQF
abundance: .
v_gene: TRBV5-4

CDR3aa: ASSPTRRGNGF
abundance: .
v_gene: TRBV18

CDR3aa: ASSRTGGNEQY
abundance: .
v_gene: TRBV5-1

CDR3aa: ASRSAGGTYNEQF
abundance: .
v_gene: TRBV11-2

CDR3aa: ASSLPVRANEKLF
abundance: .
v_gene: TRBV19

CDR3aa: ASKALAGNTGELF
abundance: .
v_gene: TRBV2

CDR3aa: ASGTGQGNRKY
abundance: .
v_gene: TRBV28

CDR3aa: ASSQRGYNEQF
abundance: .
v_gene: TRBV7-7

CDR3aa: ASSLETGPYNEQF
abundance: .
v_gene: TRBV11-3

CDR3aa: ASSYRRGGYEQY
abundance: .
v_gene: TRBV6-5

CDR3aa: ASSEAGHLNYGYT
abundance: .
v_gene: TRBV2

CDR3aa: ASSSGDEAF
abundance: few
v_gene: TRBV6-5

CDR3aa: ASSFLTGDEAF
abundance: .
v_gene: TRBV27

CDR3aa: SAIRGYGYT
abundance: .
v_gene: TRBV20-1

CDR3aa: ASSRTFNLAKNIQY
abundance: few
v_gene: TRBV5-1

CDR3aa: ATVPGVPSRNEQF
abundance: .
v_gene: TRBV6-6

CDR3aa: ASSGQGTYEQY
abundance: .
v_gene: TRBV9

CDR3aa: ASSLEVRVYEQY
abundance: .
v_gene: TRBV7-8

CDR3aa: ASSVEGRDGQPQH
abundance: .
v_gene: TRBV9

CDR3aa: ASSPLTSGETTDTQY
abundance: .
v_gene: TRBV4-1

CDR3aa: AISAPSGVSDEQF
abundance: .
v_gene: TRBV10-3

CDR3aa: ASILRGATDTQY
abundance: once
v_gene: TRBV6-1

CDR3aa: ASGLNGGPYEQY
abundance: .
v_gene: TRBV12-5

CDR3aa: ASSIRDSLNQPQH
abundance: few
v_gene: TRBV19

CDR3aa: ASSSTGARMNTEAF
abundance: .
v_gene: TRBV18